This entry is about one TCR beta chain. The target of this receptor is not known. No much larger clone exists at a distance of one base, and base qualities are not known. A single peripheral blood draw of approximately 0.11 L on average was collected from each donor into heparinised tubes. A BD FACSAria II and a panel including CD45RO, CCR7, CD25, CD127, CD95 and CD27 were used to sort naive, central memory, regulatory and stem cell-like memory CD4+ T cells. A purity above 95% was achieved for all sorted populations. Right away, PBMCs were isolated by Lymphoprep density gradient centrifugation and were stained directly, with no culture step. So that batch effects would be minimized, each experiment stained and sorted samples in pairs, pairing one healthy donor with one patient. The record originates from a study of beta chain features in type 1 diabetes (dated by TCRdb to 2017 to 2018). For the wider study: Patients and healthy donors did not differ in mean age, gender distribution, total cell number or subset yield. Across all samples, around 99 million sorted cells were examined, and cell number per subset correlated strongly with RNA yield. Regulatory and stem cell-like memory subsets were obtained from only 8 patients and about eight healthy donors, while naive and central memory subsets were obtained from all 28 donors. In the study, TCRB repertoires of sorted circulating CD4+ T cell subsets from recently diagnosed type 1 diabetes patients were compared with those of matched healthy donors.

Reading from cysteine to phenylalanine, the CDR3 counts 11 amino acids. Only CDR3 DNA is held: 33 bases, read in frame from base 1. V loses 8 bases of germline sequence and J loses 4 bases, and the interval between the two ends is 8 bases. The germline V gene yields MDHEN for CDR1 and SYDVKM for CDR2. All of the isolated RNA was reverse transcribed with the High Capacity cDNA Reverse Transcription Kit, so expressed TCRB transcripts were sequenced. For stem cell-like memory T cell samples, survey-depth immunoSEQ sequencing was used, averaging around 1 million total reads per sample. Sorted cells were lysed in RLT buffer, and RNA was extracted using DNase-treated RNeasy Micro or Mini kits according to cell number. To prevent cross-contamination, each cell subset was processed individually, whereas patient and healthy donor samples were processed jointly. Using the immunoSEQ multiplex PCR, TCRB sequences were amplified from cDNA into 87-bp fragments spanning the CDR3 region. Sequencing of the amplicons was performed on the Illumina HiSeq platform. On the study's bioinformatics: Synthetic template baselines were used to correct PCR bias computationally, reads within Hamming distance 2 were collapsed together, and singletons that could not be merged were discarded. Reads were aligned against IMGT to assign V, D and J genes, CDR3 length and insertions or deletions at six rearrangement sites. Within each subset, clonotype counts were normalized to sorted cell number, and only after that were true diversity and Gini coefficients computed with the tcR R package. The overlap coefficient, calculated on TCRB nucleotide sequences, was used to quantify repertoire sharing. TCRdb stores this immuneACCESS table with in-frame sequences only. Part of the clones is absent; in the studies checked, under half of the shortfall reflects unresolved V genes, and no reason is known for the rest. The DNA was the basis for D and trimming; V, J and clone size are from that table. For this sample the table gives some 19,000 clones, of which approximately 50% were detected only once. The ten largest clones take up about 0.45% of the sample.

Results and caveats for the whole study, not just this receptor: Only small numbers of individuals were included in the HLA sub-analyses, which left unresolved whether HLA type had any influence on TCRB rearrangement. Because cDNA rather than genomic DNA was sequenced, highly expressing activated cells could have been over-represented, although no difference in activation and CD3 levels was found between groups. PCR may preferentially amplify shorter templates, but because patient and control samples were amplified and corrected together, any resulting skew would affect both groups equally. Patients with type 1 diabetes made fewer insertions and deleted more nucleotides at VDJ recombination sites, implying thymic rearrangement abnormalities. Type 1 diabetes patients showed a moderate but significant shortening of TCRB CDR3 length in all four CD4+ subsets. Naive, central memory and regulatory TCRB repertoires appeared more similar among patients than among healthy donors.

The source material was stem cell memory CD4+ T cells from blood. This specimen's cell subset or site label, per the study, means: stem cell-like memory CD4+ T cells. The chain employs TRBV28 and TRBJ1-2; the D gene cannot be named for sure. The sequence derives from a man aged 18 to 30 in good health. CDR3 region: CASGSFYGYTF. The DNA sequence reads TGTGCCAGCGGGAGCTTCTATGGCTACACCTTC.